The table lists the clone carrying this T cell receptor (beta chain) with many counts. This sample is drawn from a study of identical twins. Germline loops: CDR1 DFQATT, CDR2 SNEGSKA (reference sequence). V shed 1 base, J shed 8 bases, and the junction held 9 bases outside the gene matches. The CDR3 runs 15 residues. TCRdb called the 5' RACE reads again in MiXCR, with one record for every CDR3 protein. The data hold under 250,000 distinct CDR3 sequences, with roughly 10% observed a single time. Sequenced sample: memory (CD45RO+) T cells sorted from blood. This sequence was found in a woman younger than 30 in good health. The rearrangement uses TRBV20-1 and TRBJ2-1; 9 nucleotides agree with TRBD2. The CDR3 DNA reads TGCAGTGCTAGAGTGGGTAGCGGGAGATTCGATGAGCAGTTCTTC. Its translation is CSARVGSGRFDEQFF.